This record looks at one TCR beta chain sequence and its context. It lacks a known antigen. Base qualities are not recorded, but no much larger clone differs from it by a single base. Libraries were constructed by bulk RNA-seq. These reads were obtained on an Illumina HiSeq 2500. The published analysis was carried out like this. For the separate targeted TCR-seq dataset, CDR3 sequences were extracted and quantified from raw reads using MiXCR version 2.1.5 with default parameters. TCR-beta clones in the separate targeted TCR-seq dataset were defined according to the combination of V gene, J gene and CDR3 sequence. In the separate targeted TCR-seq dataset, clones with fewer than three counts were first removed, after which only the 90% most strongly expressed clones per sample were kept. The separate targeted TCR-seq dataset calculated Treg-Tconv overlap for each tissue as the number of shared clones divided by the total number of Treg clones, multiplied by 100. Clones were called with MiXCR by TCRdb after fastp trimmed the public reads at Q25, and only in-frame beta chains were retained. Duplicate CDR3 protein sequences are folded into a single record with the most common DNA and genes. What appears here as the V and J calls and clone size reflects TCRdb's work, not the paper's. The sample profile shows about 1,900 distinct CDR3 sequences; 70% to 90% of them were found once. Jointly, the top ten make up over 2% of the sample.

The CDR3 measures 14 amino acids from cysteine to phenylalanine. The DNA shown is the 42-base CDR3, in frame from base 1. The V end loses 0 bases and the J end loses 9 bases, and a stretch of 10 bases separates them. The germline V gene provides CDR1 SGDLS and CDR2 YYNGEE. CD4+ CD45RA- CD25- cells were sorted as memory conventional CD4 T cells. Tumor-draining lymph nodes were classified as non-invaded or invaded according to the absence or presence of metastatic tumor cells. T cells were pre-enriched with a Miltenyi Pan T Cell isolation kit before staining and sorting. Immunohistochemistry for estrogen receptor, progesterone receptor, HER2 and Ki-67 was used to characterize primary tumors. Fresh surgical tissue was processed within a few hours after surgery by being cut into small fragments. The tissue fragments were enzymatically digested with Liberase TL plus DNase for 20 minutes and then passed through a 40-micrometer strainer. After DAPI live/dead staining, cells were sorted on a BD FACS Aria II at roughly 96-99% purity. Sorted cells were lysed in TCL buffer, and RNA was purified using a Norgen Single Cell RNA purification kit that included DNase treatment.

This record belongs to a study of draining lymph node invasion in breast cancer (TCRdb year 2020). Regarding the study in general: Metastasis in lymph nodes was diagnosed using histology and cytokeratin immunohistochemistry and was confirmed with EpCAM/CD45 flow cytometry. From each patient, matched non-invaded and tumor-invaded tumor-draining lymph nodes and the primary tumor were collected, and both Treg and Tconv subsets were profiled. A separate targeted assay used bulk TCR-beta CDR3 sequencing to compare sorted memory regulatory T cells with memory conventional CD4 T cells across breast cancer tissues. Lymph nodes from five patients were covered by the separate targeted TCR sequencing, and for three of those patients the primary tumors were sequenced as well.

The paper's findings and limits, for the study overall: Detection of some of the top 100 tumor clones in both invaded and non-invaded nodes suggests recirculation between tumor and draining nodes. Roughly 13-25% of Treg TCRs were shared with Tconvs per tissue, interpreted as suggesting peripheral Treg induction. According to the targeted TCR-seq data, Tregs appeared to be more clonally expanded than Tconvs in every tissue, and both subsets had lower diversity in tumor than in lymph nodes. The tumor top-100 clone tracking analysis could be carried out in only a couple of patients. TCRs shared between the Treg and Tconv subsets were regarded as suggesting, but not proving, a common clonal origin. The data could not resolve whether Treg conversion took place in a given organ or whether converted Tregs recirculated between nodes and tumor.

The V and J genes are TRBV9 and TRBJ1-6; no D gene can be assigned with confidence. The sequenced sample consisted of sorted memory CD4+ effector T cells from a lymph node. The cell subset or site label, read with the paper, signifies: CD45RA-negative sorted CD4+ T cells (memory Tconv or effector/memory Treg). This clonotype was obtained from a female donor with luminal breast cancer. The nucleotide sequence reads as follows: TGTGCCAGCAGCGTAGAATCGAGGAGTTCACCCCTCCACTTT. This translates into CASSVESRSSPLHF.